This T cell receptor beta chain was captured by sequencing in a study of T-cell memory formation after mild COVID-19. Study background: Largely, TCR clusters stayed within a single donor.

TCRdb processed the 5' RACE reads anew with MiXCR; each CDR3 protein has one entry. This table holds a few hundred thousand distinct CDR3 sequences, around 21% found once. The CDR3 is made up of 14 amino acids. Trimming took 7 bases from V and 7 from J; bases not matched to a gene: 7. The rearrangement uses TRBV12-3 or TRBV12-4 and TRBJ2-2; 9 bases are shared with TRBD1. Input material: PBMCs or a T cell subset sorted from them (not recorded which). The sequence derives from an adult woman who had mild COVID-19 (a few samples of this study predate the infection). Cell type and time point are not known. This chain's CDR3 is CASIPTGGDGELFF. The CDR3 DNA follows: TGTGCCAGCATTCCGACAGGGGGGGACGGGGAGCTGTTTTTT.